This record looks at one T cell receptor beta chain sequence and its context. The antigen is not known. Constant-segment primers were used for 5'RACE, and the resulting TCR alpha and TCR beta cDNA libraries carried sample barcodes and UMIs. MiXCR was run by TCRdb on the 5' RACE reads, yielding one entry per CDR3 protein. The sample contains approximately 270,000 distinct CDR3 sequences, roughly 16% of which appear only once. These data are taken from a study of T-cell memory formation after mild COVID-19. Study in general: TCR clusters were largely donor specific. Overall study results and limits: Memory from before infection featured some responding clones, which suggests cross-reactive memory joined. Clones contracting over day 15 to 85 were CD4/CD8 balanced, with later expanders leaning CD4+.

The germline V gene encodes CDR1 MDHEN and CDR2 SYDVKM. With 7 bases clipped from V and 3 bases from J, the junction kept 5 bases outside the gene matches. CDR3 length equals 13 residues. The chain links TRBV28 to TRBJ1-2; TRBD1 matches 7 bases. The TCR comes from a man between 18 and 35 years old who had mild COVID-19 (a few samples of this study predate the infection). Cell type and time point are not known. The material sequenced was PBMCs or a T cell subset sorted from them (not recorded which). For the CDR3, the DNA is TGTGCCAGCAATACTGGACAGGACTATGGCTACACCTTC. Translation gives CASNTGQDYGYTF.